These 25 T cell receptor beta chains share one sample of origin, sequenced in a study of blood T cell repertoires in COVID-19. The table came from immunoSEQ multiplex PCR; TCRdb's copy has only in-frame clones and leaves some out. Among roughly 250,000 clones listed, about 90% were seen once. Sequencing input: PBMCs or T cells enriched from blood (not recorded which). These receptors were obtained from a middle-aged woman with acute COVID-19.

The J gene is TRBJ1-6, the V gene TRBV6-1, with D unclear. CDR3 length: 15 residues. Germline V gene lookup returns CDR1 MNHNS and CDR2 SASEGT. The V and J ends lost 1 base and 8 bases respectively, with 12 bases between them. The CDR3 sequence: CASSEGVSGYSPLHF. For the CDR3, the DNA is TGTGCCAGCAGTGAAGGGGTCTCCGGGTATTCACCCCTCCACTTT.

The chain joins TRBV6-4 to TRBJ2-3; 11 positions agree with TRBD2. This CDR3 spans 17 amino acids. Germline V gene sequence: CDR1 MRHNA, CDR2 SNTAGT. Germline trimming cut 0 bases from V and 5 bases from J; bases unmatched to any gene: 7. The CDR3 DNA sequence: TGTGCCAGCAGTGACTCGCCAGGGACTAGCGGTATAGATACGCAGTATTTT. Amino acids: CASSDSPGTSGIDTQYF.

This clone was picked up one time. Additional DNA sequences in this sample encode the identical CDR3. J is TRBJ2-7 and V is TRBV11-2; 7 bases agree with TRBD1. The germline V gene encodes CDR1 SGHAT and CDR2 FQNNGV. The V and J ends lost 3 bases and 2 bases, in that order; junction bases with no gene match: 1. There are 13 residues in the CDR3. The CDR3 bases are TGTGCCAGCAGCTTGACAGGGACCTACGAGCAGTACTTC. It specifies CASSLTGTYEQYF.

This chain joins TRBV30 and TRBJ2-2, with 14 positions matching TRBD2. The J segment lost 7 bases and the V segment lost 4 bases, leaving 5 bases of the junction unmatched. The CDR3 is 15 amino acids. CDR1 and CDR2 from the germline V gene are GTSNPN and SVGIG (reference sequence). This chain's CDR3 is CAWMGTSGSDGELFF. DNA of the CDR3: TGTGCCTGGATGGGGACTAGCGGGAGCGACGGGGAGCTGTTTTTT.

The chain couples TRBV27 to TRBJ2-5; TRBD2 might be the D (6 bases). This CDR3 has 11 residues. Trimming removed 3 bases from V and 8 bases from J, with 7 bases in between. Germline V gene data show CDR1 as MNHEY and CDR2 as SMNVEV (reference sequence). The CDR3 here is CASSLGGTQYF. The CDR3 region has the DNA TGTGCCAGCAGTTTGGGGGGTACCCAGTACTTC.

This clone was recorded only once. This chain uses TRBV2 with TRBJ1-2, with 8 bases aligning to TRBD1. This CDR3 spans 15 amino acids. The V and J ends lost 4 bases and 3 bases, in that order; junction bases with no gene match: 7. The germline V gene encodes CDR1 SNHLY and CDR2 FYNNEI. CDR3: CASSGVQGAYYGYTF. CDR3 in DNA: TGTGCCAGCAGTGGTGTTCAGGGGGCGTACTATGGCTACACCTTC.

J is TRBJ2-2 and V is TRBV27, with 7 bases identical to TRBD1. After removal of 4 bases from V and 4 bases from J, the junction contained 6 bases not matched to a gene. Per germline, CDR1 MNHEY and CDR2 SMNVEV (reference sequence). The length of the CDR3 is 15 residues. CDR3 protein: CASSSTGASTGELFF. CDR3 nucleotide sequence: TGTGCCAGCAGTTCTACAGGGGCGAGCACCGGGGAGCTGTTTTTT.

V gene TRBV2 combines with J gene TRBJ1-5, with D perhaps matching TRBD1 (5 bases). Germline values: CDR1 SNHLY, CDR2 FYNNEI. The CDR3 covers 18 residues. V lost 5 bases, J lost 0 bases, and 20 bases lay in between. CDR3 nucleotides: TGTGCCAGCAGTTCCCGGTCGATGGGGGGGTATAGCAATCAGCCCCAGCATTTT. It yields the protein CASSSRSMGGYSNQPQHF.

The chain combines TRBV5-1 with TRBJ2-1; TRBD1 aligns across 7 bases. Germline CDR1 reads SGHRS; CDR2 reads YFSETQ. The length of the CDR3 is 14 residues. V gave up 2 bases and J gave up 3 bases; unmatched junction bases: 2. The DNA of the CDR3 is TGCGCCAGCAGCTTAAGGGACAGCTACAATGAGCAGTTCTTC. Translating it yields CASSLRDSYNEQFF.

The V and J genes are TRBV7-3 and TRBJ2-1; TRBD2 matches at 11 bases. V trimming: 2 bases; J trimming: 5 bases; junction bases outside the gene matches: 8. The CDR3 length is 17 residues. Germline CDR1 and CDR2: SGHTA and FQGTGA. CDR3 residues: CASSLGLGLAVDNEQFF. As DNA, the CDR3 is TGTGCCAGCAGCTTAGGATTGGGACTAGCGGTGGACAATGAGCAGTTCTTC. The full variable domain, rest sourced from reference TRBV7-3 and TRBJ2-1, is GAGVSQTPSNKVTEKGKYVELRCDPISGHTALYWYRQSLGQGPEFLIYFQGTGAADDSGLPNDRFFAVRPEGSVSTLKIQRTERGDSAVYLCASSLGLGLAVDNEQFFGPGTRLTVL.

The J gene is TRBJ2-1, the V gene TRBV3-1 (or the pseudogene TRBV3-2), with D perhaps TRBD2 (6 bases). Germline V CDR1 and CDR2: LGHDT, YNNKEL (reference sequence). V shed 2 bases and J shed 2 bases, with 13 bases lying between them. The CDR3 contains 16 residues. CDR3 protein: CASSQRAGLAYNEQFF. CDR3 coding DNA: TGTGCCAGCAGCCAAAGGGCGGGGTTAGCCTACAATGAGCAGTTCTTC.

This clone was seen a single time. The chain employs TRBV25-1 and TRBJ2-4; 9 bases fit TRBD1. CDR3 length equals 16 residues. Germline V lookup: CDR1 MGHDK, CDR2 SYGVNS. The V gene end was trimmed by 1 base and the J gene end by 1 base; junction bases not matched to a gene: 2. The CDR3 here is CASSEFGTGAKNIQYF. The CDR3 nucleotides read TGTGCCAGCAGTGAATTTGGGACAGGGGCCAAAAACATTCAGTACTTC.

CDR3 sequence: CASSDGGNGEKLFF. The CDR3 region has the DNA TGTGCCAGCAGTGACGGGGGTAACGGTGAAAAACTGTTTTTT. The V gene is TRBV6-1, the J gene TRBJ1-4; D is possibly TRBD1 (5 bases). The CDR3 is 14 amino acids. Germline V lookup: CDR1 MNHNS, CDR2 SASEGT. Deletions cut 3 bases from V and 7 bases from J, with 12 bases between.

In this sample, this clone turned up a few times. The rearrangement joins TRBV5-5 to TRBJ1-3, with 7 bases lining up with TRBD1. This CDR3 is 16 amino acids long. Germline V gene sequence: CDR1 SGHKS, CDR2 YYEKEE (reference sequence). The V segment lost 4 bases and the J segment 0 bases; nucleotides outside the gene matches: 7. Here the CDR3 reads CASSLDRLLSGNTIYF. The CDR3, as DNA: TGTGCCAGCAGCCTGGACAGGCTCCTCTCTGGAAACACCATATATTTT.

V is TRBV19 and J is TRBJ2-7, with D possibly being TRBD1 (5 bases). CDR1 is LNHDA and CDR2 is SQIVND in the germline V gene (reference sequence). The V end was cut by 3 bases, the J end by 4 bases, with 13 bases between. This CDR3 is built from 14 residues. The CDR3 loop is CASSISAGPYEQYF. DNA of the CDR3: TGTGCCAGTAGTATCTCAGCAGGGCCGTACGAGCAGTACTTC.

The rearrangement links TRBV4-1 to TRBJ1-6; tentatively, D is TRBD1 (6 bases). The CDR3 covers 15 residues. Deletions cut 4 bases from V and 7 bases from J, with 14 bases between. CDR1 is MGHRA, CDR2 YSYEKL, per germline. CDR3 amino acids: CASSRQGFENSPLHF. Written as DNA, the CDR3 is TGCGCCAGCAGCCGCCAGGGGTTTGAGAATTCACCCCTCCACTTT.

The chain combines TRBV6-6 with TRBJ2-7, with TRBD1 matching over 7 bases. The CDR3 spans 13 residues. From germline, CDR1 is MNHNY and CDR2 SVGAGI (reference sequence). The ends lost 5 bases at V and 5 bases at J; junction bases unmatched: 6. The CDR3 here is CASSPDRVHEQYF. CDR3 sequence (DNA): TGTGCCAGCAGTCCTGACAGGGTCCACGAGCAGTACTTC.

The V gene is TRBV5-1, the J gene TRBJ2-1; 12 bases align to TRBD2. Germline V gene data show CDR1 as SGHRS and CDR2 as YFSETQ. V dropped 4 bases and J dropped 3; count of bases not matched to a gene: 2. The CDR3 contains 15 residues. CDR3: CASSPLAGGYNEQFF. In DNA, the CDR3 is TGCGCCAGCAGCCCACTAGCGGGAGGCTACAATGAGCAGTTCTTC.

This chain joins TRBV7-2 and TRBJ2-1; a weak D match, TRBD2 (5 bases). This CDR3 has 17 amino acids. Trimming removed 6 bases at V and 7 bases at J, with 25 bases between. Per germline, CDR1 SGHTA and CDR2 FQGNSA. The CDR3 spells CASSQGPSSYRGNEQFF. CDR3 nucleotides: TGTGCCAGCAGTCAAGGGCCTTCTAGCTACCGTGGGAATGAGCAGTTCTTC.

The table lists this clone with a count of one. The CDR3 loop is CASRGLVRNTEAFF. The CDR3 DNA reads TGTGCCAGCAGGGGCCTCGTACGGAACACTGAAGCTTTCTTT. V is TRBV2 and J is TRBJ1-1; D is unclear. The CDR3 covers 14 residues. Trimming took 6 bases from V and 1 from J, leaving 12 bases between them. Germline values: CDR1 SNHLY, CDR2 FYNNEI.

The chain links TRBV5-4 to TRBJ2-5; 12 bases map to TRBD2. V was pared by 6 bases and J by 6 bases, with 15 bases of the junction left unmatched. Germline V gene lookup returns CDR1 SGHNT and CDR2 YYREEE (reference sequence). The CDR3 is 17 amino acids. CDR3 in amino acids: CASTPWGGLAGGKTQYF. The CDR3 coding sequence is TGTGCCAGCACCCCCTGGGGCGGCCTAGCGGGAGGGAAGACCCAGTACTTC.

The rearrangement joins TRBV7-8 to TRBJ2-1, with 8 bases matching TRBD2. Germline assignment: CDR1 SGHVS and CDR2 FQNEAQ. This CDR3 has 16 residues. J lost 8 bases, V lost 1 base, and 10 bases had no gene match. Here the CDR3 reads CASSLVSGGPADEQFF. The CDR3 nucleotides are TGTGCCAGCAGCTTAGTTTCGGGAGGGCCGGCGGATGAGCAGTTCTTC.

The DNA for the CDR3 is TGTGCCACCAGTGATTCGGGACAGGGAAAGAGCTATGGCTACACCTTC. Protein: CATSDSGQGKSYGYTF. The J gene is TRBJ1-2, the V gene TRBV24-1; 9 nucleotides line up with TRBD1. Unmatched junction bases numbered 7, after V lost 2 bases and J lost 4 bases. Germline values: CDR1 KGHDR, CDR2 SFDVKD. The CDR3 runs 16 residues.

This chain connects TRBV2 to TRBJ1-1; D remains ambiguous. CDR3 size: 10 residues. Germline V lookup: CDR1 SNHLY, CDR2 FYNNEI. Trimming cost V 8 bases and J 7 bases, with 8 bases left between them. Written as DNA, the CDR3 is TGTGCCAGCCTTAGTCGTGAAGCTTTCTTT. Protein sequence: CASLSREAFF.

The chain joins TRBV28 to TRBJ1-1; no definite D call. The CDR3 is made up of 11 amino acids. Germline CDR1 reads MDHEN; CDR2 reads SYDVKM. Trimming removed 3 bases at V and 4 bases at J, with 3 bases between. The CDR3 is CASSFSTEAFF. The CDR3 region has the DNA TGTGCCAGCAGTTTTAGCACTGAAGCTTTCTTT.